Below, 2 T cell receptor beta chains from the same sample are listed, as sequenced in a study of blood T cell repertoires in COVID-19. Clones were read by immunoSEQ multiplex PCR, and TCRdb kept only the in-frame ones, dropping some. The sample carries some 250,000 clones, approximately 86% recorded once. What was sequenced was peripheral blood. These receptors all come from a man under 40 with active or convalescent COVID-19.

The rearrangement joins TRBV4-3 to TRBJ2-7; no clear D. This CDR3 has 15 amino acids. The germline V gene encodes CDR1 LGHNA and CDR2 YSLEER. Trimming cost V 1 base and J 7 bases, with 17 bases left between them. The CDR3 DNA reads as TGCGCCAGCAGCCAAGTATATTTGGCAGGTAGGGAGCAGTACTTC. Translated, it gives CASSQVYLAGREQYF.

The chain uses TRBV7-8 and TRBJ1-2; perhaps TRBD1 as D (6 bases). The germline gives CDR1 SGHVS, CDR2 FQNEAQ. The ends were cut back, 5 bases at V and 3 bases at J, with 13 bases in the middle. This CDR3 is 14 amino acids long. The CDR3 DNA reads as TGTGCCAGCAGCCCAAGGGAGGGGGACTATGGCTACACCTTC. This translates into CASSPREGDYGYTF.